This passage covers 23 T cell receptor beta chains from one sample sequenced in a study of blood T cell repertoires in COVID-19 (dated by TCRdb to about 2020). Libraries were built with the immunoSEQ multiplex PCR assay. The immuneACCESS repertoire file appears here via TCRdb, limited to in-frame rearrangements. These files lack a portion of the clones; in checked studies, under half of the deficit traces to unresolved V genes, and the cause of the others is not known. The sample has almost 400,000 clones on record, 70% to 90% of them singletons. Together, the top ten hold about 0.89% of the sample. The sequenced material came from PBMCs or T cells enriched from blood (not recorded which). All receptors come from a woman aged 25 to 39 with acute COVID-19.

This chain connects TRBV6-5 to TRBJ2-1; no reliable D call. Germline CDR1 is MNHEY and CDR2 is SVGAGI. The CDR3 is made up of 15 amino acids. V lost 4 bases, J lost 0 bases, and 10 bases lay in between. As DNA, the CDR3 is TGTGCCAGCAGTTTTAGCTCAGTCTCCTACAATGAGCAGTTCTTC. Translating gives CASSFSSVSYNEQFF.

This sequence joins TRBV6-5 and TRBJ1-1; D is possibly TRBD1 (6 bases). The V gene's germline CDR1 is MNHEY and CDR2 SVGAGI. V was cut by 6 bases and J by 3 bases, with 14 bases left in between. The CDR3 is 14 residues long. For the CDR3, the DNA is TGTGCCAGCAGGATGGACAGCCTTTACACTGAAGCTTTCTTT. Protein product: CASRMDSLYTEAFF.

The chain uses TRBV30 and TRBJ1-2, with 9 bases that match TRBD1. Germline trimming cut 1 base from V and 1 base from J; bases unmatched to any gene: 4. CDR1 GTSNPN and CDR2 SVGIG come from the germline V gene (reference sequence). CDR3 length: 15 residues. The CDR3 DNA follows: TGTGCCTGGAGTGCCGGGACAGGGATTAACTATGGCTACACCTTC. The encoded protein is CAWSAGTGINYGYTF.

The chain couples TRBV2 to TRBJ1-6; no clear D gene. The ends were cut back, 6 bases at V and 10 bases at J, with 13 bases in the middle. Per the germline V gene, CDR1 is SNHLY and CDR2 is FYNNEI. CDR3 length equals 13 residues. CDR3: CASSQASMSPLHF. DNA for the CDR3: TGTGCCAGCAGCCAAGCGTCCATGTCACCCCTCCACTTT.

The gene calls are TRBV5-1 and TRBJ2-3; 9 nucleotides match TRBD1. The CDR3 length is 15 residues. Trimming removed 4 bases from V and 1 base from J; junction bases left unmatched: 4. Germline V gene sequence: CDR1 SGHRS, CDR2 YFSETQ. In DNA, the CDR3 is TGCGCCAGCAGCATCCGGACAGGGGGCACAGATACGCAGTATTTT. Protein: CASSIRTGGTDTQYF.

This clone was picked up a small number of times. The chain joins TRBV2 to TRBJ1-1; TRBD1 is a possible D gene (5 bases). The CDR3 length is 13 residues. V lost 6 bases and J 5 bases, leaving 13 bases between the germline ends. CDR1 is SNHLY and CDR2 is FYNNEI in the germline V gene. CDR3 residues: CASSGQGRTEAFF. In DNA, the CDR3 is TGTGCCAGCAGCGGGCAGGGAAGGACTGAAGCTTTCTTT.

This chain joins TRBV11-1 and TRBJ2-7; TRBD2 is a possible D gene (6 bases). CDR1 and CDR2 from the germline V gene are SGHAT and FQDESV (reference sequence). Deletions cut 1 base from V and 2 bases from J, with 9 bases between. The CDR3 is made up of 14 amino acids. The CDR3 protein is CASSLDRGAYEQYF. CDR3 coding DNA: TGTGCCAGCAGCTTAGACCGCGGGGCCTACGAGCAGTACTTC.

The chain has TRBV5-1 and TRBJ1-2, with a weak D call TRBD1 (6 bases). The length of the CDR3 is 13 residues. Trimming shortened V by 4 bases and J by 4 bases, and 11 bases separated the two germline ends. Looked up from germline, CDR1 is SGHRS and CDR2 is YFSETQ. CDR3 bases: TGCGCCAGCAGCCCGACAGGCCTCTATGGCTACACCTTC. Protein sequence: CASSPTGLYGYTF. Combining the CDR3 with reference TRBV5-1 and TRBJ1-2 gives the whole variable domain KAGVTQTPRYLIKTRGQQVTLSCSPISGHRSVSWYQQTPGQGLQFLFEYFSETQRNKGNFPGRFSGRQFSNSRSEMNVSTLELGDSALYLCASSPTGLYGYTFGSGTRLTVV.

The DNA for the CDR3 is TGTGCCAGCAGCCGGGGGGCGGGGACCTACGAGCAGTACTTC. The encoded protein is CASSRGAGTYEQYF. This chain connects TRBV5-6 to TRBJ2-7, with TRBD2 as a possible D gene (7 bases). The ends were cut back, 4 bases at V and 2 bases at J, with 13 bases in the middle. Per germline, CDR1 SGHDT and CDR2 YYEEEE. CDR3 length equals 14 residues.

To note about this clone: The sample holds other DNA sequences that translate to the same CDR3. The CDR3 coding sequence is TGTGCCAGCAGTTTCGGTGGCGGTAATTCACCCCTCCACTTT. Translating it yields CASSFGGGNSPLHF. This rearrangement joins TRBV27 to TRBJ1-6, with no clear D. The V end was cut by 3 bases, the J end by 6 bases, with 9 bases between. CDR3 length: 14 amino acids. Germline V lookup: CDR1 MNHEY, CDR2 SMNVEV (reference sequence).

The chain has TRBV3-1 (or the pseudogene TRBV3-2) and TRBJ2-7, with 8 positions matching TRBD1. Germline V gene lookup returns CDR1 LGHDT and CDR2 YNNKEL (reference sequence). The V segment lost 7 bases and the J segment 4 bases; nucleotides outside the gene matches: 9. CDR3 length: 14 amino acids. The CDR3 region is CASTPGQVLYEQYF. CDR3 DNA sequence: TGTGCCAGCACCCCGGGACAGGTATTGTACGAGCAGTACTTC.

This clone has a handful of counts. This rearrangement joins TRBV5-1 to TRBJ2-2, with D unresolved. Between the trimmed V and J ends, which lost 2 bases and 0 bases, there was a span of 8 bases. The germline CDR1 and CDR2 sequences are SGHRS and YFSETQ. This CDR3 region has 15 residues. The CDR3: CASSLAPPNTGELFF. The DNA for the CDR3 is TGCGCCAGCAGCTTAGCACCCCCGAACACCGGGGAGCTGTTTTTT.

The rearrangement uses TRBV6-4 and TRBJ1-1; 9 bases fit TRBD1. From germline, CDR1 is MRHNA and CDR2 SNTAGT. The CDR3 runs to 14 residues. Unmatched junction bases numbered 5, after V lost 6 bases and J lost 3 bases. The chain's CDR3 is CASSERQGDTEAFF. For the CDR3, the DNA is TGTGCCAGCAGCGAGAGACAGGGGGACACTGAAGCTTTCTTT.

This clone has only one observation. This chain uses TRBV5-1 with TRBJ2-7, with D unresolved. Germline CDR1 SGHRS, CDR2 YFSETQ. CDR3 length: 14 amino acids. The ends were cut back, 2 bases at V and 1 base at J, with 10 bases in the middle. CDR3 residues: CASSFIGLSYEQYF. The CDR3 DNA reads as TGCGCCAGCAGCTTTATCGGGTTGTCCTACGAGCAGTACTTC.

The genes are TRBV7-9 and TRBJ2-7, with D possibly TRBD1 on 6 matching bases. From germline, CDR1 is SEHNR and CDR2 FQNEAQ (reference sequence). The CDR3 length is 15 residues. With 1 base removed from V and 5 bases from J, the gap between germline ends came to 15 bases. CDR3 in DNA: TGTGCCAGCAGCTTAGGAGATTCAGGGGCCCACGAGCAGTACTTC. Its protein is CASSLGDSGAHEQYF.

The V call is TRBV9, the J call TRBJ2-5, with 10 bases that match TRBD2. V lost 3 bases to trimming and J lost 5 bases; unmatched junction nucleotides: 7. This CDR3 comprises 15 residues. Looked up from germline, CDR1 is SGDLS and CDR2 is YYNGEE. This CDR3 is CASSGERGGRETQYF. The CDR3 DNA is TGTGCCAGCAGCGGGGAGCGGGGGGGCCGGGAGACCCAGTACTTC.

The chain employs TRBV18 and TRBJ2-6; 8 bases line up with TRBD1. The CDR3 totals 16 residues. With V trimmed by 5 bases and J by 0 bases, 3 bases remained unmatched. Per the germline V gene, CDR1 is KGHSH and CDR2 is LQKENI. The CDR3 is CASSTDRGSGANVLTF. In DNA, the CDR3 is TGTGCCAGCTCAACAGACAGGGGCTCTGGGGCCAACGTCCTGACTTTC.

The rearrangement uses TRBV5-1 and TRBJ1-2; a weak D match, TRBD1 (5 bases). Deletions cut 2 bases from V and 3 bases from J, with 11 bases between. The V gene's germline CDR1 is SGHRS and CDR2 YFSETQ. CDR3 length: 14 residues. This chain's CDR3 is CASSLWGRDYGYTF. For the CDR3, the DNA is TGCGCCAGCAGCTTATGGGGGAGGGACTATGGCTACACCTTC. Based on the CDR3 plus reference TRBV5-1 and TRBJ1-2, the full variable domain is KAGVTQTPRYLIKTRGQQVTLSCSPISGHRSVSWYQQTPGQGLQFLFEYFSETQRNKGNFPGRFSGRQFSNSRSEMNVSTLELGDSALYLCASSLWGRDYGYTFGSGTRLTVV.

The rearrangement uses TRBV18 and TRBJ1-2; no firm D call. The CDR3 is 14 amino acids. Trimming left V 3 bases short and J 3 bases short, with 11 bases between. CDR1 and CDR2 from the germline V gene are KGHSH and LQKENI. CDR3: CASSPSNQDYGYTF. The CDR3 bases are TGTGCCAGCTCACCCTCAAATCAGGACTATGGCTACACCTTC.

CDR3 sequence reads: CASSPGQIESYEQYF. CDR3 coding DNA: TGCGCCAGCAGCCCGGGACAGATAGAATCCTACGAGCAGTACTTC. The chain couples TRBV5-1 to TRBJ2-7, with 7 bases that match TRBD1. The germline V gene encodes CDR1 SGHRS and CDR2 YFSETQ. This CDR3 comprises 15 residues. V lost 4 bases, J lost 1 base, and 8 bases stayed unmatched.

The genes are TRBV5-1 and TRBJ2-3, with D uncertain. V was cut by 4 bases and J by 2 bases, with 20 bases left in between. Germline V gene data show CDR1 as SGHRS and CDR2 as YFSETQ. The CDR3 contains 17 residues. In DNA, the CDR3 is TGCGCCAGCAGCCCACAAACGAAGGCAGGCAACACAGATACGCAGTATTTT. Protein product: CASSPQTKAGNTDTQYF.

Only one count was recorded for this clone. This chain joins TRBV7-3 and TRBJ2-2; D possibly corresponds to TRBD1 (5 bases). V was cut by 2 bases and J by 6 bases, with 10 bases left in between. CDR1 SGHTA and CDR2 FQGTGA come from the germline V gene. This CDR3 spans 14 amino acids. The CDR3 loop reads CASSLQGGAGELFF. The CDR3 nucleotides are TGTGCCAGCAGCTTACAGGGTGGTGCCGGGGAGCTGTTTTTT. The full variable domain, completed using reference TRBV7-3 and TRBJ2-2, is GAGVSQTPSNKVTEKGKYVELRCDPISGHTALYWYRQSLGQGPEFLIYFQGTGAADDSGLPNDRFFAVRPEGSVSTLKIQRTERGDSAVYLCASSLQGGAGELFFGEGSRLTVL.

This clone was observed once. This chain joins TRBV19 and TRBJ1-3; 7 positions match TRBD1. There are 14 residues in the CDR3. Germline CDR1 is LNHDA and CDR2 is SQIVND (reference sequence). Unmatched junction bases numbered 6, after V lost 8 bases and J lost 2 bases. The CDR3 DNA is TGTGCCAGTTCAGAGACAGGGCCTGGAAACACCATATATTTT. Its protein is CASSETGPGNTIYF.